The 22 T cell receptor beta chains listed next were all sequenced from one sample in a study of tumor-infiltrating lymphocytes in primary liver carcinoma. The tissue used was unsorted bulk material of 20-30 mg. RNA and DNA were co-extracted from it with the AllPrep DNA/RNA mini kit. Researchers generated TCR beta cDNA from approximately 450 ng of total RNA, relying on a constant-region primer. Sequencing libraries for TCR beta derived from three nested multiplex PCR rounds that used slightly modified ARM-PCR. Use of TRBV1-TRBV30 forward primers with a C-beta reverse primer characterized the first two PCR rounds, which lasted about 11 cycles each. In TCRdb, the multiplex PCR reads were re-called with MiXCR into one record per CDR3 protein. The repertoire includes tens of thousands of distinct CDR3 sequences, about three quarters of them detected once, and approximately 31% sits in the top ten. Sequencing used liver tumor tissue from sampling region 5. Stated subset: tumor region T5, tumor centre. All receptors come from a man between 40 and 49 years old with primary liver carcinoma and hepatitis B virus infection.

With regard to this clonotype: A read error may explain this, as a much larger clone is one base away. This is likely a read error, given that the CDR3 carries no conserved phenylalanine or tryptophan at its end. The chain links TRBV7-9 to TRBJ1-4, with TRBD1 identical over 7 bases. In germline, CDR1 is SEHNR, CDR2 FQNEAQ (reference sequence). The V segment lost 9 bases and the J segment 5 bases; nucleotides outside the gene matches: 9. The CDR3 contains 14 residues. CDR3 amino acids: CARNNRGTNEKLFL. CDR3 nucleotide sequence: TGTGCCAGGAATAACAGGGGAACCAATGAAAAACTGTTTTTG.

Many counts were recorded for this clonotype. The chain employs TRBV28 and TRBJ1-2; 7 nucleotides match TRBD1. V lost 6 bases to trimming and J lost 8 bases; unmatched junction nucleotides: 18. In germline, CDR1 is MDHEN, CDR2 SYDVKM. This CDR3 spans 16 amino acids. The CDR3 sequence: CASSTQGGSYAWGYTF. In nucleotides, the CDR3 is TGTGCCAGCAGCACCCAGGGGGGTAGTTATGCGTGGGGCTACACCTTC.

Concerning this clonotype itself: This likely comes from a read error, as the CDR3 has no conserved phenylalanine or tryptophan at its end. The DNA is omitted, as the CDR3 cannot be located on it reliably, and the CDR3 follows TCRdb's listing. Here the CDR3 reads CASSDRDNDPNTGELSS. This rearrangement joins TRBV6-1 to TRBJ2-2; TRBD1 is the table's D call, not checked against the DNA. The germline CDR1 and CDR2 sequences are MNHNS and SASEGT. The CDR3 comprises 17 residues, both ends counted.

As regards this clonotype: No conserved phenylalanine or tryptophan is present at the end of the CDR3, so a read error is the likely explanation. The chain joins TRBV11-1 to TRBJ2-7; D remains unclear. The CDR3 length is 15 residues. CDR1 is SGHAT and CDR2 is FQDESV in the germline V gene (reference sequence). This CDR3 reads CASSLGSSVSYKQYL. In DNA form, the CDR3 reads TGTGCCAGCAGCTTAGGATCAAGTGTCTCCTACAAGCAGTACTTG.

A remark on this clonotype: Germline is not matched at one junction end, which may reflect a read error. The genes are TRBV5-4 and TRBJ2-1; 10 positions match TRBD2. Germline-derived CDR1 and CDR2 are SGHNT and YYREEE (reference sequence). This CDR3 is 15 amino acids long. The CDR3 loop reads CAGSLRAGGRSEQFF. CDR3 DNA: TGTGCCGGCAGTTTGAGAGCGGGAGGGCGGAGTGAGCAGTTCTTC. The full variable domain, in which reference TRBV5-4 and TRBJ2-1 provide the parts outside the CDR3, is ETGVTQSPTHLIKTRGQQVTLRCSSQSGHNTVSWYQQALGQGPQFIFQYYREEENGRGNFPPRFSGLQFPNYSSELNVNALELDDSALYLCAGSLRAGGRSEQFFGPGTRLTVL.

A single count supports this clonotype. The V and J genes are TRBV28 and TRBJ2-4; D possibly corresponds to TRBD2 (7 bases). Trimming stripped 2 bases from V and 3 bases from J, with 23 bases between. Germline CDR1 and CDR2: MDHEN and SYDVKM. There are 19 residues in the CDR3. Written as DNA, the CDR3 is TGTGCCAGCAGTTTAATGAAGGTGGGGGGGGCCCTGGTCAAAAACATTCAGTACTTC. This codes for CASSLMKVGGALVKNIQYF.

The chain combines TRBV20-1 with TRBJ1-5, with D possibly matching TRBD1 (6 bases). The length of the CDR3 is 15 residues. With 5 bases removed from V and 6 bases from J, the gap between germline ends came to 20 bases. Germline V gene sequence: CDR1 DFQATT, CDR2 SNEGSKA (reference sequence). CDR3 nucleotide sequence: TGCAGTGCTGTACAGGGAGTGAGGGCGAGTCAGCCCCAGCATTTT. It yields the protein CSAVQGVRASQPQHF.

This clonotype has just one count. The chain employs TRBV6-6 and TRBJ2-1; D remains ambiguous. The CDR3 has 13 residues. CDR1 is MNHNY and CDR2 is SVGAGI in the germline V gene (reference sequence). V was trimmed by 9 bases and J by 4 bases, leaving 13 bases between them. Here the CDR3 DNA reads TGTGCCAGTAGACGGACGGAGTACAATGAGCAGTTCTTC. Translating it yields CASRRTEYNEQFF.

Concerning this clonotype itself: At one end the junction does not follow the germline gene, possibly because of a read error. This chain connects TRBV11-2 to TRBJ2-7, with TRBD2 matching 14 bases. The CDR3 is 18 residues long. Per germline, CDR1 SGHAT and CDR2 FQNNGV. CDR3 protein: CASSLSVRLAGGGYERYF. The CDR3 DNA follows: TGTGCCAGCAGCTTATCCGTTAGACTAGCGGGAGGGGGGTACGAGCGGTATTTC.

On this clonotype itself: At one end the junction does not follow the germline gene, possibly because of a read error. The V gene is TRBV12-3 or TRBV12-4, the J gene TRBJ1-1, with TRBD1 as a possible D gene (5 bases). The CDR3 length is 13 residues. The CDR3 DNA reads as TGTGCCAGCAGCCCCGATCCGGGACGATGGGCTCCCTTT. It is translated as CASSPDPGRWAPF.

This clonotype was counted ten times or more. This clone may be a read error of a much larger clone one base away. This sequence joins TRBV28 and TRBJ2-7, with 8 bases aligning to TRBD2. The germline gives CDR1 MDHEN, CDR2 SYDVKM. This CDR3 has 14 amino acids. V shed 6 bases and J 5 bases; nucleotides not matched to a gene: 9. This CDR3 is CASSVQAGVHEQYF. The CDR3 DNA is TGTGCCAGCAGCGTGCAAGCGGGAGTCCACGAGCAGTACTTC. The full variable domain, in which reference TRBV28 and TRBJ2-7 provide the parts outside the CDR3, is DVKVTQSSRYLVKRTGEKVFLECVQDMDHENMFWYRQDPGLGLRLIYFSYDVKMKEKGDIPEGYSVSREKKERFSLILESASTNQTSMYLCASSVQAGVHEQYFGPGTRLTVT.

Concerning this clonotype: The CDR3 carries no conserved terminal phenylalanine or tryptophan, so it likely arises from a read error. The chain carries TRBV4-1 and TRBJ2-5; 10 bases match TRBD2. Germline CDR1 is MGHRA and CDR2 is YSYEKL. This CDR3 spans 16 amino acids. The CDR3: CASSQDRAGGGETQYL. DNA for the CDR3: TGTGCCAGCAGCCAAGATCGAGCGGGAGGGGGAGAGACCCAGTACCTC.

This clonotype was detected once. Given the absence of the conserved phenylalanine or tryptophan at the CDR3 end, a read error is likely. The genes are TRBV5-4 and TRBJ2-4; unclear D gene. There are 14 residues in the CDR3. Germline V gene sequence: CDR1 SGHNT, CDR2 YYREEE (reference sequence). In DNA form, the CDR3 reads TGTACCAGCAGCCTATCTCTAACCAAAAACATTCAGTACTAC. This sequence encodes CTSSLSLTKNIQYY.

With respect to this clonotype: One junction end does not reproduce the germline sequence, and a read error may be involved. This chain joins TRBV10-2 and TRBJ2-1; TRBD1 matches 11 bases. Germline V gene lookup returns CDR1 WSHSY and CDR2 SAAADI. CDR3 length: 13 amino acids. The CDR3 sequence: CVSGTGGDNQQLF. CDR3 nucleotide sequence: TGCGTCAGCGGGACAGGGGGAGACAATCAGCAGCTCTTC.

The V gene is TRBV11-1, the J gene TRBJ2-2; tentatively, D is TRBD1 (6 bases). Trimming removed 5 bases from V and 5 bases from J, with 18 bases in between. Looked up from germline, CDR1 is SGHAT and CDR2 is FQDESV (reference sequence). This CDR3 has 16 residues. CDR3 residues: CASSVQGQGKTGELFF. CDR3 sequence (DNA): TGTGCCAGCAGCGTACAAGGGCAGGGGAAGACCGGGGAGCTGTTTTTT.

The chain joins TRBV2 to TRBJ1-5; D call uncertain. Trimming removed 4 bases from V and 0 bases from J, with 7 bases in between. Germline CDR1 is SNHLY and CDR2 is FYNNEI. CDR3 length equals 14 residues. CDR3 in amino acids: CASSGEYSNQPQHF. DNA for the CDR3: TGTGCCAGCAGTGGGGAATATAGCAATCAGCCCCAGCATTTT.

This chain connects TRBV19 to TRBJ2-1; tentative D call: TRBD2 (5 bases). This CDR3 is 13 amino acids long. V gave up 7 bases and J gave up 5 bases, with 12 bases separating them. Germline CDR1 and CDR2: LNHDA and SQIVND (reference sequence). The CDR3 region has the DNA TGTGCCAGTATGGGGAGAAGGAACAATGAGCAGTTCTTC. It is translated as CASMGRRNNEQFF.

A word on this clonotype: At one of its ends the junction is not consistent with the germline gene, which may arise from a read error. This chain uses TRBV12-3 or TRBV12-4 with TRBJ1-3, with D perhaps matching TRBD1 (5 bases). The CDR3 loop spans 15 amino acids. CDR3 sequence: CARSFCGGGGNTIYF. CDR3 sequence (DNA): TGTGCCAGAAGTTTTTGTGGGGGAGGTGGAAACACCATATATTTT.

This rearrangement joins TRBV7-8 to TRBJ1-2; 9 bases match TRBD1. The CDR3 length is 14 residues. Germline CDR1 reads SGHVS; CDR2 reads FQNEAQ. The V and J ends lost 8 bases and 2 bases, in that order; junction bases with no gene match: 6. CDR3 in amino acids: CASPRTGVNYGYTF. In DNA, the CDR3 is TGTGCCAGCCCTCGGACAGGGGTGAACTATGGCTACACCTTC.

Note on this clonotype: A much larger clone sits a single nucleotide away, making a read error possible. The chain couples TRBV30 to TRBJ2-7, with TRBD2 matching over 12 bases. Per germline, CDR1 GTSNPN and CDR2 SVGIG (reference sequence). The CDR3 runs to 14 residues. CDR3 DNA sequence: TGTGCCTGGAGGCGACTAGCGGGAGCCTACAAGCAGTACTTC. Amino acid sequence: CAWRRLAGAYKQYF.

The chain carries TRBV6-5 and TRBJ1-1, with D tentatively TRBD1 (5 bases). Germline V CDR1 and CDR2: MNHEY, SVGAGI. CDR3 length: 16 residues. The germline V and J ends were trimmed by 9 bases and 1 base, with 21 bases remaining between them. CDR3 loop: CASSHGDGIRNTEAFF. DNA of the CDR3: TGTGCCAGTAGCCACGGGGACGGCATCAGGAACACTGAAGCTTTCTTT.

This clonotype was seen at least ten times. A much larger clone lies a single base off, so this may be a read error. The genes are TRBV6-5 and TRBJ2-3; unclear D gene. Germline V gene lookup returns CDR1 MNHEY and CDR2 SVGAGI. The CDR3 sequence is 14 residues long. Trimming pared 5 bases from V and 2 bases from J, leaving 11 bases between. As DNA, the CDR3 is TGTGCCAGCAGTCACCAAACTCCCACAGATACGCAGTATTTT. It codes for CASSHQTPTDTQYF.